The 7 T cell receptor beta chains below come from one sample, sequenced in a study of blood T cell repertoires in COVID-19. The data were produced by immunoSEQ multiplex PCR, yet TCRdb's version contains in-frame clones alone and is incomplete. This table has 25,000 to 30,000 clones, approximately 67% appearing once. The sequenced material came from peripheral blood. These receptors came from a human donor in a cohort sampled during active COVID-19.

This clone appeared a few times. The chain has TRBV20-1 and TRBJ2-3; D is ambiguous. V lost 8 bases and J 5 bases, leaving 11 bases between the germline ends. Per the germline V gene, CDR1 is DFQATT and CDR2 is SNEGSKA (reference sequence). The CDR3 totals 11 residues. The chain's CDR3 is CSPGPRDTQYF. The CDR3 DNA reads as TGCAGTCCTGGCCCCAGAGATACGCAGTATTTT.

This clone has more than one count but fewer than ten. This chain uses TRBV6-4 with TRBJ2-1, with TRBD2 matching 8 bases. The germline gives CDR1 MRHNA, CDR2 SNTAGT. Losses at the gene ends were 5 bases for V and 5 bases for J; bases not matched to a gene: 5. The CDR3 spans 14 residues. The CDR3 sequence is CASSPGTRHNEQFF. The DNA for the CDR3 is TGTGCCAGCAGTCCCGGGACTAGGCACAATGAGCAGTTCTTC.

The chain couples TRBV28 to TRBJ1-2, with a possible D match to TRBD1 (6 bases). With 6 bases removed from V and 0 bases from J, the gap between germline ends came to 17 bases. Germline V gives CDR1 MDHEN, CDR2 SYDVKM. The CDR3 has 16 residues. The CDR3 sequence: CASRLLSRGSNYGYTF. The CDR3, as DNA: TGTGCCAGCAGGCTATTATCCAGGGGCTCTAACTATGGCTACACCTTC.

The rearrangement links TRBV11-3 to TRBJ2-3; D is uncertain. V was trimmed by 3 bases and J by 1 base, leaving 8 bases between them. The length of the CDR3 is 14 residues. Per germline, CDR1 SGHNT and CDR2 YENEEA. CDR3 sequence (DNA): TGTGCCAGCAGCTTGTTTACAGGCACAGATACGCAGTATTTT. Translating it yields CASSLFTGTDTQYF.

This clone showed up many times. Here the CDR3 reads CASSSRDSGVGEQYF. For the CDR3, the DNA is TGCGCCAGCAGCAGCCGGGACAGTGGGGTAGGCGAGCAGTACTTC. The rearrangement joins TRBV5-1 to TRBJ2-7; 7 bases fit TRBD1. The CDR3 spans 15 residues. Per germline, CDR1 SGHRS and CDR2 YFSETQ. With V trimmed by 4 bases and J by 6 bases, 13 bases remained unmatched.

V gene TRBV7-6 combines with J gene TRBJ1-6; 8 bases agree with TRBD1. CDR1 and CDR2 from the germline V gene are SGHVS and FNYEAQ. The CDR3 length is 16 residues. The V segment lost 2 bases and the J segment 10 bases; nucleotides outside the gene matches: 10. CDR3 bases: TGTGCCAGCAGCTTAAGTTTGGACAGGGTTAGGTCACCCCTCCACTTT. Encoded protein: CASSLSLDRVRSPLHF.

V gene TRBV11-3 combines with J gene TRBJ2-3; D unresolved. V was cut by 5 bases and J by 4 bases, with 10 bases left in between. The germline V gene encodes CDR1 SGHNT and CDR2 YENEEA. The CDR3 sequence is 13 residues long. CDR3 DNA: TGTGCCAGCAGCCGCGTAGCTTCAGATACGCAGTATTTT. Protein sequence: CASSRVASDTQYF.